One sample yielded the 15 T cell receptor beta chains listed below, sequenced in a study of blood T cell repertoires in COVID-19. Clones were sequenced by immunoSEQ multiplex PCR, and TCRdb holds only the in-frame ones, with some missing. The table includes some 56,000 clones, roughly 90% detected once. Sequenced input: peripheral blood. Receptors were obtained from a human donor in a cohort sampled during active COVID-19.

J is TRBJ1-5 and V is TRBV2; weak D call: TRBD1 (5 bases). CDR3 size: 16 residues. Trimming left V 2 bases short and J 0 bases short, with 11 bases between. From germline, CDR1 is SNHLY and CDR2 FYNNEI. The CDR3 region is CASSEWGGYSNQPQHF. The CDR3 DNA reads TGTGCCAGCAGTGAATGGGGGGGATATAGCAATCAGCCCCAGCATTTT.

In its sample, this clone was seen many times. The chain joins TRBV6-4 to TRBJ2-1, with 10 bases fitting TRBD1. CDR1 and CDR2 (germline): MRHNA, SNTAGT. The CDR3 totals 13 residues. The J segment lost 12 bases and the V segment lost 3 bases, leaving 5 bases of the junction unmatched. CDR3 DNA: TGTGCCAGCAGTGAATTTGGGACAGGGGTGCAGTTCTTC. Protein product: CASSEFGTGVQFF.

The rearrangement joins TRBV7-2 to TRBJ1-6; 10 bases agree with TRBD1. In germline, CDR1 is SGHTA, CDR2 FQGNSA. CDR3 length: 15 residues. V trimming: 3 bases; J trimming: 6 bases; junction bases outside the gene matches: 2. The CDR3 protein is CASSLGTGVNSPLHF. CDR3 bases: TGTGCCAGCAGCTTGGGGACAGGGGTTAATTCACCCCTCCACTTT.

This rearrangement joins TRBV5-6 to TRBJ1-2; D unclear. The CDR3 loop spans 14 amino acids. The V gene's germline CDR1 is SGHDT and CDR2 YYEEEE. V lost 0 bases to trimming and J lost 0 bases, with 6 bases between them. CDR3 protein: CASSLGSTNYGYTF. CDR3 bases: TGTGCCAGCAGCTTGGGTAGCACTAACTATGGCTACACCTTC.

The chain recombines TRBV5-4 with TRBJ1-3; perhaps TRBD1 as D (5 bases). Between the trimmed V and J ends, which lost 5 bases and 0 bases, there was a span of 12 bases. The CDR3 covers 15 residues. Germline V gene lookup returns CDR1 SGHNT and CDR2 YYREEE (reference sequence). The CDR3 region is CASSLDSASGNTIYF. The CDR3 bases are TGTGCCAGCAGTCTAGACAGCGCCTCTGGAAACACCATATATTTT. The variable domain in full, completed from reference TRBV5-4 and TRBJ1-3, reads ETGVTQSPTHLIKTRGQQVTLRCSSQSGHNTVSWYQQALGQGPQFIFQYYREEENGRGNFPPRFSGLQFPNYSSELNVNALELDDSALYLCASSLDSASGNTIYFGEGSWLTVV.

This chain uses TRBV30 with TRBJ1-2, with no clear D. Per the germline V gene, CDR1 is GTSNPN and CDR2 is SVGIG (reference sequence). This CDR3 has 14 amino acids. V lost 4 bases to trimming and J lost 1 base, with 13 bases between them. CDR3 coding DNA: TGTGCCTGGATCGGGTTCCCGAATAACTATGGCTACACCTTC. This sequence encodes CAWIGFPNNYGYTF.

DNA of the CDR3: TGTGCCACCAGCAGAGATCCCCTCCCCGGCTCCTATAATTCACCCCTCCACTTT. Its translation: CATSRDPLPGSYNSPLHF. The chain combines TRBV15 with TRBJ1-6; D unclear. Trimming left V 0 bases short and J 0 bases short, with 12 bases between. CDR3 size: 18 residues. Germline CDR1 and CDR2: LNHNV and YYDKDF (reference sequence).

This clone appeared once. The V and J genes are TRBV5-1 and TRBJ1-3; D is perhaps TRBD1 (6 bases). There are 15 residues in the CDR3. Trimming left V 3 bases short and J 0 bases short, with 10 bases between. Germline V gene sequence: CDR1 SGHRS, CDR2 YFSETQ. CDR3 DNA: TGCGCCAGCAGCTGGCAGGGGACCTCTGGAAACACCATATATTTT. Translating gives CASSWQGTSGNTIYF.

This clone was found once. The rearrangement joins TRBV30 to TRBJ1-1, with no clear D. CDR1 and CDR2 from the germline V gene are GTSNPN and SVGIG (reference sequence). CDR3 length: 13 amino acids. Trimming shortened V by 3 bases and J by 2 bases, and 10 bases separated the two germline ends. CDR3 region: CAWRWLQNTEAFF. The CDR3 bases are TGTGCCTGGAGATGGCTGCAAAACACTGAAGCTTTCTTT.

The CDR3 loop reads CAWSVHRVSYGYTF. In DNA form, the CDR3 reads TGTGCCTGGAGTGTACACAGGGTCAGCTATGGCTACACCTTC. V gene TRBV30 combines with J gene TRBJ1-2; D may be TRBD1 (6 bases). This CDR3 region has 14 residues. Between the trimmed V and J ends, which lost 0 bases and 4 bases, there was a span of 12 bases. Germline-derived CDR1 and CDR2 are GTSNPN and SVGIG (reference sequence).

The chain couples TRBV7-9 to TRBJ1-2; 11 nucleotides line up with TRBD1. Trimming took 3 bases from V and 5 from J; bases not matched to a gene: 5. Germline CDR1 is SEHNR and CDR2 is FQNEAQ (reference sequence). The CDR3 contains 15 residues. The CDR3 sequence is CASSLPGQGVYGYTF. CDR3 nucleotides: TGTGCCAGCAGCTTGCCGGGACAGGGGGTTTATGGCTACACCTTC.

The CDR3 DNA reads as TGCGCCAGCAGCTTGGCGGGGGTTGGAAGCGGGGAGCTGTTTTTT. This encodes CASSLAGVGSGELFF. This sequence joins TRBV5-1 and TRBJ2-2; TRBD2 might be the D (6 bases). The CDR3 has 15 amino acids. Trimming pared 0 bases from V and 7 bases from J, leaving 13 bases between. Germline assignment: CDR1 SGHRS and CDR2 YFSETQ.

This chain uses TRBV2 with TRBJ2-7; 7 bases map to TRBD2. The germline V gene has CDR1 SNHLY and CDR2 FYNNEI. The CDR3 has 13 residues. V shed 4 bases and J 6 bases; nucleotides not matched to a gene: 6. The CDR3 nucleotides are TGTGCCAGCAGTGGGGGGGGTCTGAGCGAGCAGTACTTC. Its translation is CASSGGGLSEQYF.

V and J are TRBV19 and TRBJ1-1; 7 nucleotides agree with TRBD1. The CDR3 has 15 amino acids. The junction had 10 bases not matched to a gene; V was cut back by 3 bases and J by 6 bases. Germline CDR1 reads LNHDA; CDR2 reads SQIVND (reference sequence). The CDR3 DNA is TGTGCCAGTAGTATTCTGGGGACAGCCAACGCTGAAGCTTTCTTT. As protein: CASSILGTANAEAFF.

The chain carries TRBV9 and TRBJ2-1, with a weak D call TRBD1 (6 bases). CDR3 length: 13 amino acids. Germline V gene lookup returns CDR1 SGDLS and CDR2 YYNGEE. Between the trimmed V and J ends, which lost 3 bases and 8 bases, there was a span of 12 bases. The CDR3 reads CASSDRVPHEQFF. The CDR3 DNA reads TGTGCCAGCAGCGACAGGGTACCCCATGAGCAGTTCTTC. Supplemented by reference TRBV9 and TRBJ2-1, the full variable domain reads DSGVTQTPKHLITATGQRVTLRCSPRSGDLSVYWYQQSLDQGLQFLIQYYNGEERAKGNILERFSAQQFPDLHSELNLSSLELGDSALYFCASSDRVPHEQFFGPGTRLTVL.